The rows below give T cell receptor beta chains drawn from one sample of a study of cytomegalovirus exposure and HLA in healthy donors. Produced via immunoSEQ multiplex PCR; TCRdb's table is partial and in-frame only. The data contain approximately 140,000 clones, under 90% of them seen just once; the ten biggest clones take up 0.6% to 0.7%. The sample was PBMCs. Receptors originate from a man between 18 and 29 years old in good health and CMV-seronegative. Both conserved end residues are part of each CDR3. D genes are given only for firm matches. Some rows mark clone size as missing; the rest say once, few, many or name a class of expanded clone.

TRBJ1-5	-	16	TRBV30	-	CAWSAMDSLSNQPQHF	TGTGCCTGGAGTGCGATGGACAGTTTGTCAAATCAGCCCCAGCATTTT
TRBJ1-5	-	18	TRBV18	-	CASSPSSGDYRGNQPQHF	TGTGCCAGCTCACCATCGTCCGGGGACTACCGAGGCAATCAGCCCCAGCATTTT
TRBJ2-5	-	12	TRBV6-5	-	CASRTGLETQYF	TGTGCCAGCAGAACAGGGCTGGAGACCCAGTACTTC
TRBJ2-5	-	14	TRBV9	-	CASSVSSGQETQYF	TGTGCCAGCAGCGTAAGTTCGGGGCAAGAGACCCAGTACTTC
TRBJ1-1	-	13	TRBV7-9	-	CASSRPGGTEAFF	TGTGCCAGCAGCCGTCCCGGGGGCACTGAAGCTTTCTTT
TRBJ2-3	-	15	TRBV7-8	-	CASSLPRGGTDTQYF	TGTGCCAGCAGCTTACCCAGGGGTGGCACAGATACGCAGTATTTT
TRBJ2-3	few	12	TRBV19	-	CASSIQTDTQYF	TGTGCCAGTAGTATTCAAACAGATACGCAGTATTTT
TRBJ1-2	-	15	TRBV7-8	-	CASSLEAGKVYGYTF	TGTGCCAGCAGCTTAGAGGCAGGGAAGGTATATGGCTACACCTTC
TRBJ2-1	-	19	TRBV5-1	TRBD2	CASSDLPGLAGGLQNEQFF	TGCGCCAGCAGCGATCTTCCGGGACTAGCGGGGGGGCTTCAGAATGAGCAGTTCTTC
TRBJ2-7	-	15	TRBV6-6	TRBD1	CASQPRTGILYEQYF	TGTGCCAGCCAACCCCGGACAGGGATCCTCTACGAGCAGTACTTC
TRBJ1-1	-	13	TRBV13	-	CASSFPIRTEAFF	TGTGCCAGCAGCTTCCCCATTCGGACTGAAGCTTTCTTT
TRBJ2-7	-	14	TRBV27	TRBD2	CASSQTSGAYEQYF	TGTGCCAGCAGTCAGACTAGCGGGGCCTACGAGCAGTACTTC
TRBJ2-5	once	14	TRBV7-3	-	CASSLTGAQETQYF	TGTGCCAGCAGCTTAACGGGGGCCCAAGAGACCCAGTACTTC
TRBJ1-5	-	15	TRBV19	TRBD1	CASSRGDSLNQPQHF	TGTGCCAGTAGTAGGGGGGACAGCCTTAATCAGCCCCAGCATTTT
TRBJ1-4	-	15	TRBV7-8	-	CASSLGPGSNEKLFF	TGTGCCAGCAGCTTAGGTCCGGGGTCCAATGAAAAACTGTTTTTT
TRBJ1-2	-	14	TRBV5-4	-	CASRNTSGLDGYTF	TGTGCCAGCAGAAATACCTCGGGGTTGGATGGCTACACCTTC
TRBJ1-1	-	15	TRBV6-5	-	CASSFQGNANTEAFF	TGTGCCAGCAGTTTTCAGGGGAATGCGAACACTGAAGCTTTCTTT
TRBJ1-2	-	17	TRBV7-9	TRBD1	CASSLAVLRQGIDGYTF	TGTGCCAGCAGCTTAGCCGTATTAAGACAGGGCATTGATGGCTACACCTTC
TRBJ1-6	-	15	TRBV5-1	-	CASSQAEGVGSPLHF	TGCGCCAGCAGCCAGGCGGAGGGTGTAGGTTCACCCCTCCACTTT
TRBJ1-2	-	12	TRBV28	-	CASSTGIYGYTF	TGTGCCAGCAGTACGGGGATCTATGGCTACACCTTC
TRBJ1-5	-	18	TRBV13	TRBD1	CASSLSRDRGLSNQPQHF	TGTGCCAGCAGCTTAAGCCGGGACAGGGGGCTAAGCAATCAGCCCCAGCATTTT
TRBJ1-2	-	13	TRBV19	-	CASSPTENYGYTF	TGTGCCAGTAGTCCCACAGAAAACTATGGCTACACCTTC
TRBJ1-2	-	13	TRBV4-3	-	CASSPTQGKGYTF	TGCGCCAGCAGCCCTACGCAGGGAAAGGGCTACACCTTC
TRBJ1-1	-	14	TRBV9	-	CASSVGGGRTEAFF	TGTGCCAGCAGCGTCGGGGGGGGAAGGACTGAAGCTTTCTTT
TRBJ2-1	-	15	TRBV7-8	TRBD2	CASSLMSGGRNEQFF	TGTGCCAGCAGCTTGATGAGCGGGGGAAGGAATGAGCAGTTCTTC
TRBJ2-4	-	14	TRBV11-2	-	CASSPEEDYNIQYF	TGTGCCAGCAGCCCCGAGGAGGACTACAACATTCAGTACTTC
TRBJ1-6	-	18	TRBV4-3	-	CASSQASVQAYYNSPLHF	TGCGCCAGCAGCCAAGCTTCTGTACAGGCCTATTATAATTCACCCCTCCACTTT
TRBJ2-1	-	14	TRBV6-5	-	CASSSPTVDNEQFF	TGTGCCAGCAGTTCCCCTACAGTTGACAATGAGCAGTTCTTC
TRBJ1-1	-	14	TRBV25-1	-	CASRQTAMNTEAFF	TGTGCCAGCCGACAGACAGCTATGAACACTGAAGCTTTCTTT
TRBJ1-2	-	14	TRBV5-1	-	CASSFGKGGYGYTF	TGCGCCAGCAGCTTCGGGAAGGGAGGGTATGGCTACACCTTC
TRBJ1-2	-	12	TRBV2	-	CAGALGGYGYTF	TGTGCCGGGGCTCTGGGGGGCTATGGCTACACCTTC
TRBJ1-1	-	16	TRBV5-8	-	CASRLLAGIGVFEAFF	TGTGCCAGCAGACTACTTGCGGGGATTGGAGTATTTGAAGCTTTCTTT
TRBJ2-3	-	15	TRBV6-4	TRBD2	CASSSTGGSTDTQYF	TGTGCCAGCAGTTCCACGGGGGGAAGCACAGATACGCAGTATTTT
TRBJ2-7	few	13	TRBV2	TRBD1	CASAGTGYYEQYF	TGTGCCAGCGCCGGGACAGGTTACTACGAGCAGTACTTC
TRBJ1-5	-	14	TRBV28	TRBD1	CASSPDRVGQPQHF	TGTGCCAGCAGTCCCGACAGGGTTGGTCAGCCCCAGCATTTT
TRBJ2-7	-	14	TRBV4-3	-	CASSQDQGFNEQYF	TGCGCCAGCAGCCAAGATCAGGGTTTCAACGAGCAGTACTTC
TRBJ1-6	-	15	TRBV7-9	-	CASIGATEFNSPLHF	TGTGCCAGCATTGGTGCGACTGAATTTAATTCACCCCTCCACTTT
TRBJ1-1	-	14	TRBV5-4	TRBD1	CASSPDRVRTEAFF	TGTGCCAGCAGCCCCGACAGGGTTCGCACTGAAGCTTTCTTT
TRBJ2-7	-	17	TRBV7-6	-	CASSLGYKGGITYEQYF	TGTGCCAGCAGCTTAGGGTATAAGGGGGGGATTACCTACGAGCAGTACTTC
TRBJ1-4	-	14	TRBV5-8	TRBD1	CASSLTGVKEKLFF	TGTGCCAGCAGCCTGACAGGGGTGAAAGAAAAACTGTTTTTT
TRBJ1-2	-	13	TRBV6-6	-	CASSYGGDYGYTF	TGTGCCAGCAGTTACGGGGGGGACTATGGCTACACCTTC
TRBJ1-1	-	14	TRBV6-6	-	CASSSDRSTIEAFF	TGTGCCAGCAGTTCCGACAGATCCACGATTGAAGCTTTCTTT
TRBJ2-2	-	11	TRBV30	-	CAWSSVGELFF	TGTGCCTGGAGTAGCGTTGGGGAGCTGTTTTTT
TRBJ2-2	-	14	TRBV6-5	TRBD1	CASSTGGMGGELFF	TGTGCCAGCAGTACAGGGGGCATGGGCGGGGAGCTGTTTTTT
TRBJ2-1	-	13	TRBV14	-	CASSQDRRNEQFF	TGTGCCAGCAGCCAAGACCGGAGAAATGAGCAGTTCTTC
TRBJ2-5	-	16	TRBV6-4	-	CASRSREDTYQETQYF	TGTGCCAGCAGGAGTAGGGAGGACACGTACCAAGAGACCCAGTACTTC
TRBJ2-5	-	15	TRBV7-9	TRBD2	CASSHLQRGVETQYF	TGTGCCAGCAGCCACCTTCAGCGGGGGGTTGAGACCCAGTACTTC
TRBJ1-3	-	15	TRBV29-1	TRBD1	CSVWTGLHSGNTIYF	TGCAGCGTTTGGACAGGGCTACACTCTGGAAACACCATATATTTT
TRBJ2-5	once	13	TRBV6-1	TRBD1	CASSLQGEETQYF	TGTGCCAGCAGCCTACAGGGGGAAGAGACCCAGTACTTC